This T cell receptor (beta chain) was sequenced for a study of identical twins. Regarding the study as a whole: Invariant MAIT and iNKT cells may have partly biased zero-insertion analyses. Researchers reported weaker excess twin sharing in beta out-of-frame sequences. Among out-of-frame alpha sequences shared by twins, low generation probability occurred in excess.

Concerning this clonotype: Its antigen remains unknown.

Each donor (without exception) was a healthy Caucasian. TCRdb passed the 5' RACE reads through MiXCR, listing each CDR3 protein once. The sample has more than 1.5 million distinct CDR3 sequences, about 32% seen once. The sequenced sample was cord blood. This receptor was taken from a newborn girl in good health.

In DNA form, the CDR3 reads TGTGCCAGCAGCTTCCAACAGGGATTGAACACTGAAGCTTTCTTT. Encoded protein: CASSFQQGLNTEAFF. The chain employs TRBV7-8 and TRBJ1-1, with D tentatively TRBD1 (6 bases). The V and J ends lost 3 bases and 0 bases respectively, with 11 bases between them. Germline V gene lookup returns CDR1 SGHVS and CDR2 FQNEAQ. The CDR3 has 15 amino acids.